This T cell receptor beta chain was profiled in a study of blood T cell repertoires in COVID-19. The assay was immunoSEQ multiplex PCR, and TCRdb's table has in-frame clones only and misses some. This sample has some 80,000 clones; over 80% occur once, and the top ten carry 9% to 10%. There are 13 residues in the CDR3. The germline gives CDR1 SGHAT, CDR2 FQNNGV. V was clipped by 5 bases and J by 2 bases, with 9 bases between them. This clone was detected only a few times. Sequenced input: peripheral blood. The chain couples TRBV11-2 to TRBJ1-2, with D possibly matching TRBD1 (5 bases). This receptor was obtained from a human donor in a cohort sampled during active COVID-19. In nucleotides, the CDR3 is TGTGCCAGCAGCCCGGCAGGGAACTATGGCTACACCTTC. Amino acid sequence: CASSPAGNYGYTF.